Listed here is a single TCR beta chain. The method was immunoSEQ multiplex PCR; TCRdb's version includes in-frame clones alone and lacks a portion of them. This table holds over 65,000 clones, 91% found once. This sample is drawn from a study of T cell changes during pregnancy in multiple sclerosis. Trimming shortened V by 3 bases and J by 8 bases, and 13 bases separated the two germline ends. The CDR3 spans 14 residues. Germline V gene lookup returns CDR1 KGHSH and CDR2 LQKENI. The TCR originated in a female donor in good health, enrolled as a control in a pregnancy study. The chain links TRBV18 to TRBJ1-4; no firm D call. The specimen comprised peripheral blood, sampled in the first trimester of pregnancy. The CDR3 loop reads CASSPGRSGEKLFF. The CDR3 DNA sequence: TGTGCCAGCTCACCGGGCCGATCAGGAGAAAAACTGTTTTTT. Full variable domain (outside the CDR3, taken from reference TRBV18 and TRBJ1-4): NAGVMQNPRHLVRRRGQEARLRCSPMKGHSHVYWYRQLPEEGLKFMVYLQKENIIDESGMPKERFSAEFPKEGPSILRIQQVVRGDSAAYFCASSPGRSGEKLFFGSGTQLSVL.